The T cell receptor beta chain under discussion was sequenced for a study of blood T cell repertoires in COVID-19. Overall study context: The United States, Italy and Spain provided the acute and convalescent COVID-19 samples. In each case, the material was cDNA or gDNA derived from T cells, B-cell-depleted T cells, or PBMCs.

In the original processing: Reference gene primer amplification yielded estimated nucleated cell counts. Clones were sequenced by immunoSEQ multiplex PCR, and TCRdb holds only the in-frame ones, with some missing. V, J and clone size reflect that table, while D and trimming were determined from the DNA. The profile shows roughly 300,000 clones, more than 75% of them singletons. The length of the CDR3 is 15 residues. Germline values: CDR1 SGHNT, CDR2 YYREEE (reference sequence). The J segment lost 3 bases and the V segment lost 6 bases, leaving 5 bases of the junction unmatched. The V call is TRBV5-4, the J call TRBJ2-1; TRBD1 matches at 11 bases. Sample: peripheral blood. The origin of this receptor is a woman aged 50 to 60 who had recovered from COVID-19. The CDR3 spells CASTEGTGGYNEQFF. The CDR3 bases are TGTGCCAGCACCGAAGGGACAGGGGGCTACAATGAGCAGTTCTTC.